Listed here are 15 T cell receptor beta chains from one sample, sequenced in a study of metastatic and nonmetastatic thyroid tumors. All patients reached thyroid surgery having received no treatment beforehand. TCRdb re-analyzed the PCR reads through MiXCR. The sample lists about 33,000 clones, roughly a sixth seen once, with 9.5% to 15% in the top ten. Sequenced material: blood. Source of these receptors: a male donor with papillary thyroid cancer or a benign thyroid nodule (not recorded which). Some clones in this sample may be carry-over from other donors' samples.

This clone occurred many times. This chain joins TRBV28 and TRBJ2-5; D is possibly TRBD1 or TRBD2 (5 bases each). Trimming removed 3 bases at V and 5 bases at J, with 13 bases between. The CDR3 runs to 14 residues. Per germline, CDR1 MDHEN and CDR2 SYDVKM. The CDR3 here is CASSFLSGDETQYF. Here the CDR3 DNA reads TGTGCCAGCAGTTTTTTGTCCGGGGACGAGACCCAGTACTTC. Filled out from reference TRBV28 and TRBJ2-5, the complete variable domain reads DVKVTQSSRYLVKRTGEKVFLECVQDMDHENMFWYRQDPGLGLRLIYFSYDVKMKEKGDIPEGYSVSREKKERFSLILESASTNQTSMYLCASSFLSGDETQYFGPGTRLLVL.

This clone was found many times. V usage is TRBV5-5 and J usage is TRBJ1-5; D call uncertain. V lost 7 bases and J lost 0, with 14 bases in between. The CDR3 has 15 amino acids. CDR1 and CDR2 from the germline V gene are SGHKS and YYEKEE (reference sequence). CDR3 sequence: CASSRFLISNQPQHF. The CDR3 region has the DNA TGTGCCAGCTCCCGATTCCTTATTAGCAATCAGCCCCAGCATTTT.

There are many counts of this clone. The V call is TRBV20-1, the J call TRBJ2-7, with a possible D match to TRBD2 (6 bases). Germline V gene lookup returns CDR1 DFQATT and CDR2 SNEGSKA (reference sequence). This CDR3 is built from 16 residues. V dropped 4 bases and J dropped 1 base, with 20 bases sitting between them. This chain's CDR3 is CSATSGGTAVSYEQYF. In nucleotides, the CDR3 is TGCAGTGCTACCTCCGGAGGGACTGCAGTATCCTACGAGCAGTACTTC.

The chain is built from TRBV5-1 and TRBJ2-7; unclear D gene. Trimming took 4 bases from V and 2 from J, leaving 19 bases between them. Germline-derived CDR1 and CDR2 are SGHRS and YFSETQ. The CDR3 runs 16 residues. The CDR3 DNA reads as TGCGCCAGCAGCACCCCCACGGGTGCCTTTGCCTACGAGCAGTACTTC. Protein: CASSTPTGAFAYEQYF.

In its sample, this clone was seen many times. This sequence joins TRBV28 and TRBJ2-3; D may be TRBD1 (7 bases). Per the germline V gene, CDR1 is MDHEN and CDR2 is SYDVKM. V was pared by 2 bases and J by 4 bases, with 13 bases between. The CDR3 totals 15 residues. The CDR3 nucleotides are TGTGCCAGCAGTTTACTGCAGGGGGAGGCAGATACGCAGTATTTT. Amino acid sequence: CASSLLQGEADTQYF.

The rearrangement links TRBV7-9 to TRBJ1-1; D is possibly TRBD1 (5 bases). The V and J ends lost 8 bases and 1 base respectively, with 11 bases between them. CDR3 length equals 13 residues. From germline, CDR1 is SEHNR and CDR2 FQNEAQ (reference sequence). This CDR3 reads CASSEGSNTEAFF. CDR3 sequence (DNA): TGTGCCAGCTCGGAGGGGTCGAACACTGAAGCTTTCTTT.

There are a few counts of this clone. The CDR3 loop is CASTSAWAWGPNEQYF. CDR3 in DNA: TGTGCCAGTACCTCCGCGTGGGCGTGGGGCCCGAACGAGCAGTACTTC. This rearrangement joins TRBV12-3 or TRBV12-4 to TRBJ2-7; D is perhaps TRBD1 (5 bases). The CDR3 runs to 16 residues. V was trimmed by 9 bases and J by 5 bases, leaving 26 bases between them.

This clone showed up many times. V is TRBV28 and J is TRBJ1-5; 7 nucleotides match TRBD1. CDR3 size: 17 residues. CDR1 and CDR2 from the germline V gene are MDHEN and SYDVKM. After removal of 5 bases from V and 1 base from J, the junction contained 11 bases not matched to a gene. Written as DNA, the CDR3 is TGTGCCAGCAGTGACAGACAGGGAGGATTAAGCAATCAGCCCCAGCATTTT. Protein product: CASSDRQGGLSNQPQHF.

This clone was picked up many times. Different DNA sequences within this sample yield the same CDR3. V is TRBV29-1 and J is TRBJ1-2; D is possibly TRBD1 (6 bases). The CDR3 has 14 amino acids. The ends were cut back, 5 bases at V and 4 bases at J, with 17 bases in the middle. Looked up from germline, CDR1 is SQVTM and CDR2 is ANQGSEA. In DNA form, the CDR3 reads TGCAGCGTTTCGACAGGAAAACTTATCTATGGCTACACCTTC. Its translation is CSVSTGKLIYGYTF.

This clone was counted a few times. This chain links TRBV29-1 with TRBJ1-4; 7 nucleotides align to TRBD1. V was pared by 4 bases and J by 7 bases, with 3 bases of the junction left unmatched. Germline lookup yields CDR1 SQVTM and CDR2 ANQGSEA. The CDR3 spans 12 residues. The CDR3 DNA reads TGCAGCGTTGGAGGGGGCGGTGAAAAACTGTTTTTT. Translating gives CSVGGGGEKLFF.

This clone occurred many times. This sequence joins TRBV10-3 and TRBJ1-2; the match to TRBD1 covers 8 bases. From germline, CDR1 is ENHRY and CDR2 SYGVKD. After removal of 5 bases from V and 5 bases from J, the junction contained 7 bases not matched to a gene. This CDR3 contains 14 residues. DNA of the CDR3: TGTGCCATCAGTACCAGGGGGCTGGGGTATGGCTACACCTTC. This encodes CAISTRGLGYGYTF.

In its sample, this clone was seen many times. V usage is TRBV24-1 and J usage is TRBJ2-1; D might be TRBD1 (6 bases). This CDR3 comprises 14 residues. Germline V gene sequence: CDR1 KGHDR, CDR2 SFDVKD. Trimming stripped 4 bases from V and 7 bases from J, with 13 bases between. This chain's CDR3 is CATSDFTGTNEQFF. The CDR3 DNA reads TGTGCCACCAGTGACTTCACAGGGACGAATGAGCAGTTCTTC.

The rearrangement joins TRBV20-1 to TRBJ2-5, with D unclear. From germline, CDR1 is DFQATT and CDR2 SNEGSKA (reference sequence). V was cut by 2 bases and J by 5 bases, with 15 bases left in between. The CDR3 totals 14 residues. The CDR3 nucleotides read TGCAGTGCTAGAATTGGGAACCAAGGGGAGACCCAGTACTTC. It specifies CSARIGNQGETQYF.

The V and J genes are TRBV2 and TRBJ1-5; 8 bases are a match to TRBD1. The CDR3 has 16 amino acids. Germline V CDR1 and CDR2: SNHLY, FYNNEI. V shed 4 bases and J 7 bases; nucleotides not matched to a gene: 12. CDR3 in amino acids: CASSGPNRGEWQPQHF. The CDR3 DNA is TGTGCCAGCAGTGGTCCGAACAGGGGGGAATGGCAGCCCCAGCATTTT.

This clone occurred many times. V gene TRBV7-8 combines with J gene TRBJ1-1; TRBD1 aligns across 8 bases. CDR1 and CDR2 (germline): SGHVS, FQNEAQ. The length of the CDR3 is 15 residues. V trimming: 5 bases; J trimming: 0 bases; junction bases outside the gene matches: 5. CDR3 DNA: TGTGCCAGCAGCGACAGACAGGGGTTGAACACTGAAGCTTTCTTT. Amino acids: CASSDRQGLNTEAFF.